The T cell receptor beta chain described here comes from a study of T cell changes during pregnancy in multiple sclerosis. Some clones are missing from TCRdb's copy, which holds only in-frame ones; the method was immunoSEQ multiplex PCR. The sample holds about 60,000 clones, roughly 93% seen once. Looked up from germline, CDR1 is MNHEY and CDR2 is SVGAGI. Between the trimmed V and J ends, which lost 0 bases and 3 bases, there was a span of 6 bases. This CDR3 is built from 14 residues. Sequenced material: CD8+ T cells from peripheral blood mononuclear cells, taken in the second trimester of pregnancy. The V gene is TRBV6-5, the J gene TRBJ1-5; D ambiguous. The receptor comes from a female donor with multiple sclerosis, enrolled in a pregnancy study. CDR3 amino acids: CASSYSQNNQPQHF. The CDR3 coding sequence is TGTGCCAGCAGTTACTCCCAGAACAATCAGCCCCAGCATTTT.